This T cell receptor beta chain derives from a study of OX40 agonist ivuxolimab in advanced cancers. V trimming: 4 bases; J trimming: 9 bases; junction bases outside the gene matches: 12. This CDR3 region has 15 residues. Germline V gene lookup returns CDR1 SGHAT and CDR2 FQNNGV. The protocol was immunoSEQ multiplex PCR, while the TCRdb copy is restricted to in-frame clones and leaves out a portion. The top ten clones hold 0.8% to 0.9% of a sample with some 95,000 clones, about 85% of them seen once. The source was CD4+ or CD8+ T cells sorted from blood, collected in a trial of the OX40 agonist ivuxolimab. This sequence was found in an adult with an advanced solid tumor such as melanoma, head and neck, liver or kidney cancer. V and J are TRBV11-2 and TRBJ2-4, with 7 bases lining up with TRBD2. The CDR3 nucleotides are TGTGCCAGCAGCTCCCCGCTAGCGGCGCCCAGCATTCAGTACTTC. It translates to CASSSPLAAPSIQYF.